This T cell receptor beta chain is from a study of tumor-infiltrating lymphocytes in primary liver carcinoma. Study in general: Each sample had roughly 3.5 to 7.13 million productive TCRbeta reads regardless of tissue type. General study points: Tumor region pairs overlapped more than did tumor-adjacent and tumor-blood pairs. Only about 7-24% of top clones appeared in all five tumor regions.

Of note for this clonotype: Its antigen is unidentified. A junction end diverges from the germline sequence, so it may reflect a read error.

Without any cell sorting, roughly 20-33 mg of bulk tissue yielded co-extracted RNA and DNA. Every patient had chronic HBV infection and was treatment-naive. Starting material of 400 to 600 ng total RNA yielded TCR beta cDNA via a constant-region primer. Slightly modified ARM-PCR served as the procedure for the TCR beta libraries. These libraries came from three rounds of nested multiplex PCR. TCRdb reprocessed the multiplex PCR reads via MiXCR and lists one record per CDR3 protein. The table includes some 20,000 distinct CDR3 sequences, over 70% detected once. The source is a young woman with primary liver carcinoma and hepatitis B virus infection. The specimen sequenced was liver tumor tissue from sampling region 4. The subset: tumor region T4, right-lateral pole.

CDR3: CASSFPRSGENTWELFF. The DNA for the CDR3 is TGTGCCAGCAGCTTCCCTAGGTCGGGGGAAAACACCTGGGAGCTGTTTTTT. The rearrangement joins TRBV7-8 to TRBJ2-2; D might be TRBD2 (6 bases). There are 17 residues in the CDR3. Germline CDR1 and CDR2: SGHVS and FQNEAQ.